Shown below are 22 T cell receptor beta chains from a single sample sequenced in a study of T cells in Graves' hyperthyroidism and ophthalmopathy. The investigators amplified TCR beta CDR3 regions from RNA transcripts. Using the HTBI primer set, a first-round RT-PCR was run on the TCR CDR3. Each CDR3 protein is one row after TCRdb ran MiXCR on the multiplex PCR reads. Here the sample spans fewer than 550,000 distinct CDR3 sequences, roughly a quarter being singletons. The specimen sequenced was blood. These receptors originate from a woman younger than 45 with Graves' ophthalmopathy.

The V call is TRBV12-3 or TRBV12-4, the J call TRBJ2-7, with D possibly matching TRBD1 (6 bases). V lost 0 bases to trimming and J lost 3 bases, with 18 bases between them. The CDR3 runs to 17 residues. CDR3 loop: CASSLATSVDSYYEQYF. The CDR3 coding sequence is TGTGCCAGCAGTTTAGCCACTTCGGTGGACAGCTACTACGAGCAGTACTTC.

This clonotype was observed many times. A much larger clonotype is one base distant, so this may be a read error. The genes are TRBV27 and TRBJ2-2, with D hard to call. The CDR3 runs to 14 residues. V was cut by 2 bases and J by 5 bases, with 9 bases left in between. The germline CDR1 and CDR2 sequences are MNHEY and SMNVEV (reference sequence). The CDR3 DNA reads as TGTGCCAGCAGTTTAGTTGCGGAGACCGGGGAGCTGTTTTTT. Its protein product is CASSLVAETGELFF.

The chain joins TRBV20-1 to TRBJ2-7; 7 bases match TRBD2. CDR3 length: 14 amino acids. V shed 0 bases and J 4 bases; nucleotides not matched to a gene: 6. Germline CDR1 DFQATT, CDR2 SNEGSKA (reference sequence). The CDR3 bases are TGCAGTGCTAGAGATCACCCTAGCGGATACGAGCAGTACTTC. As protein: CSARDHPSGYEQYF.

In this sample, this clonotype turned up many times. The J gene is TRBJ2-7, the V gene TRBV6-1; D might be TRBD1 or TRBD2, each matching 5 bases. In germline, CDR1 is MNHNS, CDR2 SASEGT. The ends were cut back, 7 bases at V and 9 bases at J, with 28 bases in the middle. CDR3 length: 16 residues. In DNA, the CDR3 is TGTGCCAGCACCCACTTGAGGGGAACGACCCCCCTACGGCAGTACTTC. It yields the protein CASTHLRGTTPLRQYF.

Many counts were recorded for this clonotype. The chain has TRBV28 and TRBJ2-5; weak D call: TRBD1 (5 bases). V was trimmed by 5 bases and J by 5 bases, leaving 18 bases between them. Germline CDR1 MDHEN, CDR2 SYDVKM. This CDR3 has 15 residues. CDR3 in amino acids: CASSPIPGPGETQYF. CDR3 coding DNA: TGTGCCAGCAGTCCCATCCCAGGGCCCGGGGAGACCCAGTACTTC. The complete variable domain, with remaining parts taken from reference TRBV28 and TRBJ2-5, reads DVKVTQSSRYLVKRTGEKVFLECVQDMDHENMFWYRQDPGLGLRLIYFSYDVKMKEKGDIPEGYSVSREKKERFSLILESASTNQTSMYLCASSPIPGPGETQYFGPGTRLLVL.

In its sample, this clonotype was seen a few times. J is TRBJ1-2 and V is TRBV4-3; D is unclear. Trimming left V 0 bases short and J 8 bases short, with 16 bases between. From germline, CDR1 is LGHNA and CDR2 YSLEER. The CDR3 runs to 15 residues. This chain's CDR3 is CASSQDGSDPRGYTF. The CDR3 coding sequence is TGCGCCAGCAGCCAAGATGGCAGCGATCCCCGCGGCTACACCTTC.

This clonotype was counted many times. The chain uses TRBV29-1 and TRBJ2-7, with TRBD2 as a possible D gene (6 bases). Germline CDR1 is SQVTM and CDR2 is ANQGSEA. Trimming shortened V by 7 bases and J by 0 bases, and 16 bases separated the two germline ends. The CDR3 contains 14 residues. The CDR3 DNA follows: TGCAGCGCCACTAGGTCCGGGAGCTCCTACGAGCAGTACTTC. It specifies CSATRSGSSYEQYF.

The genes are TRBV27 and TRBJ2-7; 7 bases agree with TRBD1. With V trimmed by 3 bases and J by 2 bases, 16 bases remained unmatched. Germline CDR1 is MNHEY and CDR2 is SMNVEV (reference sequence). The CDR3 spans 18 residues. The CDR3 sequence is CASSLFTGAYRPTYEQYF. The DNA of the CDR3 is TGTGCCAGCAGTTTGTTTACAGGGGCCTACAGGCCGACCTACGAGCAGTACTTC.

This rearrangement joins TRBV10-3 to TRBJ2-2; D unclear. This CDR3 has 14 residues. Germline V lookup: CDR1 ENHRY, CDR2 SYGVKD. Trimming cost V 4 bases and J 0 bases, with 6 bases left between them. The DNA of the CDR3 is TGTGCCATCAGTGGGGTCGCGAACACCGGGGAGCTGTTTTTT. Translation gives CAISGVANTGELFF.

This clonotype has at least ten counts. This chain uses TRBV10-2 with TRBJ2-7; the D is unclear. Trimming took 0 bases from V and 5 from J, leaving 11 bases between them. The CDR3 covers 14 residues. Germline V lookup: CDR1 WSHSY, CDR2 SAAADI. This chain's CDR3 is CASSESLNIHEQYF. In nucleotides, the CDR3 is TGCGCCAGCAGTGAGTCGTTAAACATCCACGAGCAGTACTTC.

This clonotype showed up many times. CDR3 sequence (DNA): TGTGCCAGCAATGGAGACGTCGGCTATGGCTACACCTTC. This translates into CASNGDVGYGYTF. This chain uses TRBV9 with TRBJ1-2, with D uncertain. V lost 6 bases, J lost 4 bases, and 13 bases lay in between. This CDR3 is 13 amino acids long. CDR1 and CDR2 from the germline V gene are SGDLS and YYNGEE.

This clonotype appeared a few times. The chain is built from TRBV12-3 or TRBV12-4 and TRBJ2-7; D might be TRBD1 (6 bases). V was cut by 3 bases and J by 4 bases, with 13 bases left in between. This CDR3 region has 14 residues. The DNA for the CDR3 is TGTGCCAGCAGTTTTACAGGGCCTGGGTACGAGCAGTACTTC. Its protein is CASSFTGPGYEQYF.

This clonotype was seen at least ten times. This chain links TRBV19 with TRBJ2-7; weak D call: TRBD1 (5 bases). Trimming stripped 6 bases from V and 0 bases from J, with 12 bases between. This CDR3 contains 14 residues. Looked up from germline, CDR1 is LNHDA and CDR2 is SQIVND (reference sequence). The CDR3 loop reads CASSQTARSYEQYF. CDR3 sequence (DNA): TGTGCCAGTAGCCAGACAGCCCGCTCCTACGAGCAGTACTTC.

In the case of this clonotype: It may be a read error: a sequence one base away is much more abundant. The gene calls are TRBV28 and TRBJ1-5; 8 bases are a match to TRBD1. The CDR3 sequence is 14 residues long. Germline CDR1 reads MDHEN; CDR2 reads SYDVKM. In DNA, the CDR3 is TGTCCCAGCAGTAAGACAGGGGGCAATCAGCCCCAGCATTTT. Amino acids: CPSSKTGGNQPQHF. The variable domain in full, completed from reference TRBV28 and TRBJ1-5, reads DVKVTQSSRYLVKRTGEKVFLECVQDMDHENMFWYRQDPGLGLRLIYFSYDVKMKEKGDIPEGYSVSREKKERFSLILESASTNQTSMYLCPSSKTGGNQPQHFGDGTRLSIL.

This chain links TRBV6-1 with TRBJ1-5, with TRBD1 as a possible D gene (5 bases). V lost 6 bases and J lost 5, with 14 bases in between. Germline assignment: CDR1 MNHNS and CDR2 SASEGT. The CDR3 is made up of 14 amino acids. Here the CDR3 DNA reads TGTGCCAGCAGCCTCCTTTCGGGGGATCAGCCCCAGCATTTT. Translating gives CASSLLSGDQPQHF.

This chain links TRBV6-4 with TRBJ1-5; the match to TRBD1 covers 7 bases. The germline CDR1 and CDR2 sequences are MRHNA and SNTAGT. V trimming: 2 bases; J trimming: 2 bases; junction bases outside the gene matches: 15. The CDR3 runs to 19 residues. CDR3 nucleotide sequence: TGTGCCAGCAGTGACCGTGGTAAGGGGGCTATACGTGGCAATCAGCCCCAGCATTTT. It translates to CASSDRGKGAIRGNQPQHF.

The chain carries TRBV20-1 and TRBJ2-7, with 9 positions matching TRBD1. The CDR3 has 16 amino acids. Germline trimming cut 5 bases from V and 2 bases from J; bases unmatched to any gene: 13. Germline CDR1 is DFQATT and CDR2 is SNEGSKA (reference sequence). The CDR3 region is CSALGTGTGTPYEQYF. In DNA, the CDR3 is TGCAGTGCTCTGGGAACGGGGACAGGGACCCCCTACGAGCAGTACTTC.

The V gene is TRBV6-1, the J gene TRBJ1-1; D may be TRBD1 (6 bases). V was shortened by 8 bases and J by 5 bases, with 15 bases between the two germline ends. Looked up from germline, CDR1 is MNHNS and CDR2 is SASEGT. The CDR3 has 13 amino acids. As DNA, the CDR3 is TGTGCCAGCGGCCCCCAGGGGAGGACTGAAGCTTTCTTT. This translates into CASGPQGRTEAFF.

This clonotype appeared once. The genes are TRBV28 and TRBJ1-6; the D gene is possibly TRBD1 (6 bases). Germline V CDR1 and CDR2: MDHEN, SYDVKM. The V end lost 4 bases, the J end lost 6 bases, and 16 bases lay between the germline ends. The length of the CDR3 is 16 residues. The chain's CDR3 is CASSSRGVTLNSPLHF. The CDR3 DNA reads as TGTGCCAGCAGTTCAAGGGGGGTGACACTTAATTCACCCCTCCACTTT.

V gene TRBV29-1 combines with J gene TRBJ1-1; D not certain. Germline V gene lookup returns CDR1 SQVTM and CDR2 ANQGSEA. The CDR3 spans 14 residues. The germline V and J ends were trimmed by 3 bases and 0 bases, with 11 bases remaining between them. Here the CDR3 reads CSVDGWQMNTEAFF. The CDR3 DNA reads TGCAGCGTTGATGGGTGGCAGATGAACACTGAAGCTTTCTTT. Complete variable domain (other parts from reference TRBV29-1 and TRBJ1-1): SAVISQKPSRDICQRGTSLTIQCQVDSQVTMMFWYRQQPGQSLTLIATANQGSEATYESGFVIDKFPISRPNLTFSTLTVSNMSPEDSSIYLCSVDGWQMNTEAFFGQGTRLTVV.

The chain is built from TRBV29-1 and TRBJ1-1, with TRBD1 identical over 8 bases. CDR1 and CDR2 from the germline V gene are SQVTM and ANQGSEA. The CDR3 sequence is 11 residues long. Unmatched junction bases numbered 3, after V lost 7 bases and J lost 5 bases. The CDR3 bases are TGCAGCGGGACAGGGAGAACTGAAGCTTTCTTT. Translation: CSGTGRTEAFF.

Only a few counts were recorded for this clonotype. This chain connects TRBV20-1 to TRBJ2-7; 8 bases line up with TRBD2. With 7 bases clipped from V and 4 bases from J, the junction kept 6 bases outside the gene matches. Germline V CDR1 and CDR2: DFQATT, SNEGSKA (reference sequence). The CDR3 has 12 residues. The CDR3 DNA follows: TGCAGTGGTAGCGGGGCAAGTTACGAGCAGTACTTC. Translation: CSGSGASYEQYF.